One T cell receptor beta chain is described in this entry. What it recognizes is unknown. Autoimmune disease history or systemic immunosuppression meant exclusion. Repertoires were generated with immunoSEQ multiplex PCR, while TCRdb's copy carries only in-frame clones and drops some. The sample lists approximately 91,000 clones, around nine tenths seen once, with under 0.35% in the top ten. This entry is derived from a study of OX40 agonist ivuxolimab in advanced cancers. Across the study: With a range of roughly 23 to 79, age averaged about 58 years, and 75% to 90% were male. Partial responses were achieved by three patients, one with hepatocellular carcinoma and two with cutaneous melanoma. Study-wide findings and caveats: Some patients who did not respond also had low normalized T-cell clonal expansion.

Sequences were derived from CD4+ or CD8+ T cells sorted from blood, sampled in a trial of the OX40 agonist ivuxolimab. This clonotype originated in an adult with an advanced solid tumor such as melanoma, head and neck, liver or kidney cancer.

Here the CDR3 reads CASSPATVSNEKLFF. The CDR3 coding sequence is TGTGCCAGCAGCCCCGCCACAGTCTCAAATGAAAAACTGTTTTTT. V and J are TRBV5-6 and TRBJ1-4; D remains ambiguous. This CDR3 has 15 amino acids. Germline V lookup: CDR1 SGHDT, CDR2 YYEEEE. The V and J ends lost 4 bases and 5 bases respectively, with 15 bases between them.